Sequencing of this T cell receptor (beta chain) was carried out in a study of blood T cell repertoires in COVID-19. Study-level background: COVID-19 samples, acute and convalescent, were from the United States, Italy and Spain. The cDNA or gDNA used as material had been derived from T cells, B-cell-depleted T cells, or PBMCs.

A single count supports this clone. As processed by the authors: Counts of nucleated cells, estimated from reference gene primer amplification, were obtained. TCRdb's table, derived via immunoSEQ multiplex PCR, lists solely in-frame clones and lacks some. That table furnishes V, J and clone size, whereas the DNA furnished D and trimming. The table records tens of thousands of clones, roughly 71% of them present only once. Enrolment of Seattle patients took place during active infection, and they were followed longitudinally. The TCR sequence derives from a man aged 55 to 69 with COVID-19, enrolled during active disease. What was sequenced was peripheral blood.

For the CDR3, the DNA is TGTGCCAGCAGTCCGCAGCCTTGGACAGGGAAAACCTACGAGCAGTACTTC. Its translation: CASSPQPWTGKTYEQYF. The chain recombines TRBV6-4 with TRBJ2-7; 8 nucleotides align to TRBD1. The junction had 14 bases not matched to a gene; V was cut back by 5 bases and J by 2 bases. The germline CDR1 and CDR2 sequences are MRHNA and SNTAGT. The CDR3 runs to 17 residues.